These 21 T cell receptor beta chains came from one sample sequenced in a study of technical replicates of blood from a few donors. The protocol was immunoSEQ multiplex PCR, while the TCRdb copy is restricted to in-frame clones and leaves out a portion. Found here are 9,000 to 15,000 clones, approximately 94% of them singletons; the top ten hold about 7.6%. The specimen was PBMCs. All receptors come from a human donor in good health.

The chain links TRBV19 to TRBJ1-4; the match to TRBD1 covers 7 bases. V lost 3 bases and J lost 3; bases outside the gene matches: 1. Germline-derived CDR1 and CDR2 are LNHDA and SQIVND (reference sequence). The CDR3 loop spans 14 amino acids. The CDR3 coding sequence is TGTGCCAGTAGTATGGGGACAGCTAATGAAAAACTGTTTTTT. The encoded protein is CASSMGTANEKLFF.

This sequence joins TRBV2 and TRBJ2-7; 8 bases are a match to TRBD1. Germline CDR1 reads SNHLY; CDR2 reads FYNNEI. The CDR3 spans 13 residues. V dropped 7 bases and J dropped 3; count of bases not matched to a gene: 5. The DNA for the CDR3 is TGTGCCAGCAATCCGGACAGGGACTACGAGCAGTACTTC. Translated, it gives CASNPDRDYEQYF.

This chain links TRBV19 with TRBJ1-3; TRBD1 agrees at 7 bases. With V trimmed by 3 bases and J by 0 bases, 2 bases remained unmatched. CDR3 length: 15 amino acids. Germline-derived CDR1 and CDR2 are LNHDA and SQIVND (reference sequence). This CDR3 reads CASSIGTDSGNTIYF. DNA for the CDR3: TGTGCCAGTAGTATCGGGACAGACTCTGGAAACACCATATATTTT. Complete variable domain (other parts from reference TRBV19 and TRBJ1-3): DGGITQSPKYLFRKEGQNVTLSCEQNLNHDAMYWYRQDPGQGLRLIYYSQIVNDFQKGDIAEGYSVSREKKESFPLTVTSAQKNPTAFYLCASSIGTDSGNTIYFGEGSWLTVV.

This clone showed up just once. Mismatch with germline at one junction end may stem from a read error. The chain uses TRBV6-1 and TRBJ1-4; D unresolved. Germline V lookup: CDR1 MNHNS, CDR2 SASEGT. The CDR3 runs to 15 residues. In nucleotides, the CDR3 is TGTGCCAGCAGCGAAGGGAGATCCGATGCGGAAAAACTGTTTTTT. Amino acids: CASSEGRSDAEKLFF.

V gene TRBV7-7 combines with J gene TRBJ2-5, with 7 bases that match TRBD2. The CDR3 loop spans 15 amino acids. Germline V CDR1 and CDR2: SSHAT, FNYEAQ (reference sequence). Unmatched junction bases numbered 6, after V lost 1 base and J lost 4 bases. The CDR3 sequence is CASSLGEGGTETQYF. In DNA form, the CDR3 reads TGTGCCAGCAGCTTAGGGGAGGGAGGTACAGAGACCCAGTACTTC.

This clone was observed a single time. The chain joins TRBV5-1 to TRBJ2-2; 10 bases are shared with TRBD1. The J segment lost 6 bases and the V segment lost 4 bases, leaving 3 bases of the junction unmatched. Germline V lookup: CDR1 SGHRS, CDR2 YFSETQ. The CDR3 runs 14 residues. CDR3: CASSMGQGSGELFF. The CDR3 DNA is TGCGCCAGCAGCATGGGACAGGGGTCCGGGGAGCTGTTTTTT. The full variable domain, with the rest looked up from reference TRBV5-1 and TRBJ2-2, is KAGVTQTPRYLIKTRGQQVTLSCSPISGHRSVSWYQQTPGQGLQFLFEYFSETQRNKGNFPGRFSGRQFSNSRSEMNVSTLELGDSALYLCASSMGQGSGELFFGEGSRLTVL.

The rearrangement uses TRBV5-1 and TRBJ2-7, with 9 bases fitting TRBD1. In germline, CDR1 is SGHRS, CDR2 YFSETQ. This CDR3 has 16 residues. V was pared by 0 bases and J by 2 bases, with 6 bases of the junction left unmatched. CDR3 sequence (DNA): TGCGCCAGCAGCTTGGCCACAGGGGGCACCCCCTACGAGCAGTACTTC. It codes for CASSLATGGTPYEQYF.

The V and J genes are TRBV5-1 and TRBJ2-1; TRBD2 matches 13 bases. Germline-derived CDR1 and CDR2 are SGHRS and YFSETQ. There are 15 residues in the CDR3. The V and J ends lost 0 bases and 6 bases, in that order; junction bases with no gene match: 0. The CDR3 nucleotides read TGCGCCAGCAGCTTGGGGACTAGCGGGAGCAATGAGCAGTTCTTC. This gives the protein CASSLGTSGSNEQFF.

V is TRBV14 and J is TRBJ2-5; 11 nucleotides agree with TRBD2. Losses at the gene ends were 2 bases for V and 3 bases for J; bases not matched to a gene: 2. The CDR3 sequence is 15 residues long. Germline V gene sequence: CDR1 SGHDN, CDR2 FVKESK. Here the CDR3 reads CASSQMGLAEETQYF. As DNA, the CDR3 is TGTGCCAGCAGCCAAATGGGACTAGCGGAAGAGACCCAGTACTTC.

The J gene is TRBJ1-1, the V gene TRBV6-5; D not certain. CDR3 length: 14 residues. Trimming removed 5 bases from V and 1 base from J, with 11 bases in between. Germline-derived CDR1 and CDR2 are MNHEY and SVGAGI. CDR3 loop: CASSIPGENTEAFF. The CDR3 DNA reads TGTGCCAGCAGTATACCGGGAGAGAACACTGAAGCTTTCTTT.

This sequence joins TRBV5-1 and TRBJ1-1; the D is unclear. This CDR3 has 15 residues. Germline CDR1 is SGHRS and CDR2 is YFSETQ. V lost 0 bases to trimming and J lost 0 bases, with 9 bases between them. The CDR3 spells CASSLAAPMNTEAFF. CDR3 nucleotides: TGCGCCAGCAGCTTGGCCGCGCCCATGAACACTGAAGCTTTCTTT.

The rearrangement uses TRBV6-1 and TRBJ2-1; TRBD2 aligns across 7 bases. Trimming cost V 4 bases and J 3 bases; bases outside gene matches: 6. CDR1 is MNHNS, CDR2 SASEGT, per germline. The CDR3 length is 15 residues. CDR3 sequence: CASSGGWEGYNEQFF. The CDR3 DNA reads TGTGCCAGCAGTGGCGGGTGGGAGGGCTACAATGAGCAGTTCTTC.

The rearrangement joins TRBV28 to TRBJ1-5, with no clear D. Germline V gene sequence: CDR1 MDHEN, CDR2 SYDVKM. CDR3 length: 15 amino acids. V lost 3 bases and J 4 bases, leaving 13 bases between the germline ends. CDR3 coding DNA: TGTGCCAGCAGTTTGGAGGTTTTGTTGAATCAGCCCCAGCATTTT. This gives the protein CASSLEVLLNQPQHF.

J is TRBJ2-7 and V is TRBV6-5; weak D call: TRBD1 (5 bases). Per the germline V gene, CDR1 is MNHEY and CDR2 is SVGAGI. V was clipped by 7 bases and J by 0 bases, with 13 bases between them. The CDR3 is 14 residues long. The CDR3 DNA sequence: TGTGCCAGCACCGACAGAGGATACTCCTACGAGCAGTACTTC. This gives the protein CASTDRGYSYEQYF.

The J gene is TRBJ1-3, the V gene TRBV9, with D hard to call. V lost 0 bases to trimming and J lost 0 bases, with 10 bases between them. This CDR3 spans 16 amino acids. Germline assignment: CDR1 SGDLS and CDR2 YYNGEE. Here the CDR3 DNA reads TGTGCCAGCAGCGTAGGGGTGTGGAGCTCTGGAAACACCATATATTTT. It encodes CASSVGVWSSGNTIYF.

The chain uses TRBV6-1 and TRBJ1-3; tentative D call: TRBD1 (5 bases). Trimming stripped 6 bases from V and 5 bases from J, with 8 bases between. The CDR3 has 12 amino acids. Per germline, CDR1 MNHNS and CDR2 SASEGT. In nucleotides, the CDR3 is TGTGCCAGCAGGGACAACCGAAACACCATATATTTT. It specifies CASRDNRNTIYF.

The chain links TRBV9 to TRBJ1-4; 7 positions match TRBD1. The CDR3 length is 15 residues. Unmatched junction bases numbered 12, after V lost 2 bases and J lost 11 bases. CDR1 is SGDLS, CDR2 YYNGEE, per germline. CDR3: CASSVSPASGGKLFF. The CDR3 region has the DNA TGTGCCAGCAGCGTTAGCCCGGCGTCAGGGGGGAAACTGTTTTTT.

The CDR3 region is CAWTTKGGPLNTEAFF. CDR3 coding DNA: TGTGCCTGGACCACCAAGGGGGGGCCCTTGAACACTGAAGCTTTCTTT. The chain uses TRBV30 and TRBJ1-1, with D possibly being TRBD1 (6 bases). The CDR3 consists of 16 residues. Germline-derived CDR1 and CDR2 are GTSNPN and SVGIG (reference sequence). V dropped 4 bases and J dropped 0 bases, with 18 bases sitting between them. The entire variable domain, with the rest obtained from reference TRBV30 and TRBJ1-1, is as follows: SQTIHQWPATLVQPVGSPLSLECTVEGTSNPNLYWYRQAAGRGLQLLFYSVGIGQISSEVPQNLSASRPQDRQFILSSKKLLLSDSGFYLCAWTTKGGPLNTEAFFGQGTRLTVV.

The V and J genes are TRBV11-3 and TRBJ2-1; the D gene is possibly TRBD2 (5 bases). The V gene's germline CDR1 is SGHNT and CDR2 YENEEA. V lost 3 bases and J 0 bases, leaving 9 bases between the germline ends. The CDR3 has 15 amino acids. This CDR3 is CASSFGEGSYNEQFF. The CDR3 coding sequence is TGTGCCAGCAGCTTCGGTGAGGGCTCCTACAATGAGCAGTTCTTC.

The gene calls are TRBV27 and TRBJ1-4; D unclear. V was trimmed by 3 bases and J by 6 bases, leaving 8 bases between them. The CDR3 loop spans 13 amino acids. The germline V gene encodes CDR1 MNHEY and CDR2 SMNVEV (reference sequence). In nucleotides, the CDR3 is TGTGCCAGCAGTTTCGTCTTAGATGAAAAACTGTTTTTT. It encodes CASSFVLDEKLFF.

The V gene is TRBV7-8, the J gene TRBJ1-2, with 10 bases fitting TRBD1. Trimming at V came to 3 bases and at J to 6 bases, leaving 4 bases not matched to a gene. This CDR3 has 14 amino acids. Germline V gives CDR1 SGHVS, CDR2 FQNEAQ. The CDR3 protein is CASSLDRGDNGYTF. CDR3 in DNA: TGTGCCAGCAGCTTGGACAGGGGGGATAATGGCTACACCTTC.